This T cell receptor beta chain appears in the sequencing data of a study of blood T cells in healthy people across ages. Study as a whole: About one barcoded beta molecule per two T cells was the capture yield of template switching. Study observations and caveats: It was held that diversity estimates obtained from one million T cells represented underestimates.

V lost 0 bases, J lost 1 base, and 24 bases lay in between. Germline V CDR1 and CDR2: DFQATT, SNEGSKA (reference sequence). This CDR3 comprises 19 residues. This clonotype was detected only a few times. Antigen specificity is unknown. Primed by a sample-barcoded 5' primer and a J-beta primer mix, a second PCR proceeded for about 7 to 11 cycles. Each cDNA molecule was tagged by a template-switch adaptor with 12 random nucleotides. TCRdb analysed the 5' RACE reads with MiXCR anew, one entry per CDR3 protein. Of hundreds of thousands of distinct CDR3 sequences in the sample, 40% to 45% are singletons; the top ten hold approximately 29%.

This TCR derives from an elderly man in good health. Sample: blood. V is TRBV20-1 and J is TRBJ1-2, with unresolved D. The CDR3 here is CSARDLPSTQRMINYGYTF. Here the CDR3 DNA reads TGCAGTGCTAGAGATCTCCCCAGCACACAACGGATGATTAACTATGGCTACACCTTC.